Listed here are 24 T cell receptor beta chains from one sample, sequenced in a study of tumor-infiltrating lymphocytes in localized non-small cell lung cancer. Assay: immunoSEQ multiplex PCR; the TCRdb copy retains only in-frame clones and omits some. The table lists 12,000 or so clones, 85% to 90% of them singletons, with roughly 9% in the top ten. The sequenced material came from lung tumor tissue. These receptors came from a human donor with non-small cell lung cancer.

The DNA for the CDR3 is TGTGCCAGCAGCCAAGATGAGGGACTAGCGGGAGGTTACAATGAGCAGTTCTTC. Residues: CASSQDEGLAGGYNEQFF. The rearrangement joins TRBV4-2 to TRBJ2-1; 15 bases are a match to TRBD2. V was pared by 0 bases and J by 4 bases, with 4 bases of the junction left unmatched. The CDR3 length is 18 residues. Germline V gene data show CDR1 as LGHNA and CDR2 as YNFKEQ.

The J gene is TRBJ1-5, the V gene TRBV6-5; the D is unclear. This CDR3 region has 13 residues. Germline V gives CDR1 MNHEY, CDR2 SVGAGI. Between the trimmed V and J ends, which lost 4 bases and 0 bases, there was a span of 4 bases. In nucleotides, the CDR3 is TGTGCCAGCAGTTCCAATAGCAATCAGCCCCAGCATTTT. Amino acid sequence: CASSSNSNQPQHF.

The chain joins TRBV10-3 to TRBJ2-1, with a tentative D call TRBD2 (6 bases). V lost 4 bases and J lost 3, with 13 bases in between. This CDR3 is 15 amino acids long. Germline CDR1 ENHRY, CDR2 SYGVKD. The CDR3 region has the DNA TGTGCCATCAGTGGGTGGGAGGAGGGCTACAATGAGCAGTTCTTC. Translated: CAISGWEEGYNEQFF.

The CDR3 sequence is CASSLALGPKATSGTQETQYF. The CDR3 bases are TGTGCCAGCAGCTTAGCCCTCGGGCCGAAGGCTACTAGCGGTACCCAAGAGACCCAGTACTTC. The J gene is TRBJ2-5, the V gene TRBV7-8; 8 nucleotides match TRBD2. The CDR3 extends over 21 amino acids. The V and J ends lost 0 bases and 1 base, in that order; junction bases with no gene match: 19. The germline V gene encodes CDR1 SGHVS and CDR2 FQNEAQ.

CDR3 nucleotides: TGTGCCAGCTCAGGAGGGGCCAACGTCCTGACTTTC. Its translation is CASSGGANVLTF. The chain links TRBV18 to TRBJ2-6, with D hard to call. CDR1 KGHSH and CDR2 LQKENI come from the germline V gene. V lost 5 bases and J 4 bases, leaving 3 bases between the germline ends. The CDR3 has 12 residues.

The V and J genes are TRBV4-1 and TRBJ2-1; 9 bases line up with TRBD2. CDR1 and CDR2 from the germline V gene are MGHRA and YSYEKL. The CDR3 has 16 amino acids. Trimming removed 0 bases from V and 8 bases from J; junction bases left unmatched: 8. The CDR3 region has the DNA TGCGCCAGCAGCCAAGAAAGAGGCGGGAGGGCGTATGAGCAGTTCTTC. Its translation: CASSQERGGRAYEQFF.

The chain couples TRBV28 to TRBJ1-1; no firm D call. The CDR3 loop spans 13 amino acids. Germline-derived CDR1 and CDR2 are MDHEN and SYDVKM. The V end lost 7 bases, the J end lost 0 bases, and 9 bases lay between the germline ends. This CDR3 is CASTREMNTEAFF. The CDR3 DNA reads as TGTGCCAGCACTAGAGAGATGAACACTGAAGCTTTCTTT.

This chain links TRBV27 with TRBJ2-5; tentative D call: TRBD1 (7 bases). CDR1 MNHEY and CDR2 SMNVEV come from the germline V gene (reference sequence). This CDR3 comprises 16 residues. Trimming cost V 6 bases and J 2 bases, with 19 bases left between them. The CDR3 sequence: CASRGGPGQLQETQYF. The CDR3 DNA reads TGTGCCAGCAGGGGGGGTCCGGGACAGCTACAAGAGACCCAGTACTTC.

The V call is TRBV2, the J call TRBJ1-5, with a weak D call TRBD1 (5 bases). Germline lookup yields CDR1 SNHLY and CDR2 FYNNEI. V dropped 3 bases and J dropped 7 bases, with 13 bases sitting between them. This CDR3 has 14 amino acids. Here the CDR3 reads CASSDGGEHQPQHF. The CDR3 DNA reads as TGTGCCAGCAGTGATGGGGGGGAGCACCAGCCCCAGCATTTT. The whole variable domain, filled in from reference TRBV2 and TRBJ1-5, reads EPEVTQTPSHQVTQMGQEVILRCVPISNHLYFYWYRQILGQKVEFLVSFYNNEISEKSEIFDDQFSVERPDGSNFTLKIRSTKLEDSAMYFCASSDGGEHQPQHFGDGTRLSIL.

J is TRBJ2-3 and V is TRBV10-1; TRBD1 matches at 7 bases. The germline gives CDR1 WNHNN, CDR2 SYGVQD (reference sequence). This CDR3 comprises 12 residues. Unmatched junction bases numbered 7, after V lost 5 bases and J lost 11 bases. This CDR3 reads CASSPRQGGQYF. The CDR3 region has the DNA TGCGCCAGCAGTCCTCGACAGGGCGGGCAGTATTTT.

This clone has just a few counts. The J gene is TRBJ2-5, the V gene TRBV28; D might be TRBD2 (5 bases). V lost 8 bases, J lost 5 bases, and 12 bases lay in between. The CDR3 has 12 residues. Germline V gene sequence: CDR1 MDHEN, CDR2 SYDVKM. The CDR3 here is CASGSTGETQYF. CDR3 nucleotide sequence: TGTGCCAGCGGATCCACGGGGGAGACCCAGTACTTC.

Worth noting for this clone: At the DNA level, this CDR3 is encoded by other sequences in the same sample as well. V and J are TRBV5-1 and TRBJ2-2; 9 bases match TRBD1. This CDR3 is 15 amino acids long. J gave up 1 base and V 4 bases, and 2 bases lay outside the gene matches. Per the germline V gene, CDR1 is SGHRS and CDR2 is YFSETQ. The CDR3: CASSEDRGNTGELFF. CDR3 nucleotide sequence: TGCGCCAGCAGCGAGGACAGGGGGAACACCGGGGAGCTGTTTTTT.

V gene TRBV5-4 combines with J gene TRBJ2-1; D gene unclear. Germline assignment: CDR1 SGHNT and CDR2 YYREEE (reference sequence). CDR3 length equals 16 residues. The V end was cut by 4 bases, the J end by 2 bases, with 16 bases between. The CDR3 region has the DNA TGTGCCAGCAGCCCGATTGGGGTAGTGACCTACAATGAGCAGTTCTTC. Translated: CASSPIGVVTYNEQFF.

In nucleotides, the CDR3 is TGTGCCTGGAGTCTCATCCGGGATTACTATGGCTACACCTTC. Protein: CAWSLIRDYYGYTF. J is TRBJ1-2 and V is TRBV30; D not resolved. The V end lost 2 bases, the J end lost 3 bases, and 13 bases lay between the germline ends. The CDR3 length is 14 residues. Germline V lookup: CDR1 GTSNPN, CDR2 SVGIG (reference sequence).

This chain links TRBV7-8 with TRBJ2-3; possibly TRBD2 for D (5 bases). The CDR3 spans 13 residues. V gave up 5 bases and J gave up 2 bases, with 8 bases separating them. Per the germline V gene, CDR1 is SGHVS and CDR2 is FQNEAQ. CDR3 sequence (DNA): TGTGCCAGCAGCATGGGAGCCACAGATACGCAGTATTTT. Its protein is CASSMGATDTQYF.

The chain links TRBV4-1 to TRBJ1-4; 7 bases map to TRBD1. Germline CDR1 is MGHRA and CDR2 is YSYEKL. J lost 5 bases, V lost 1 base, and 7 bases had no gene match. The CDR3 runs to 16 residues. The DNA of the CDR3 is TGCGCCAGCAGCCAAGGGGACAGCCTAAGAAATGAAAAACTGTTTTTT. The encoded protein is CASSQGDSLRNEKLFF.

The chain carries TRBV29-1 and TRBJ2-7, with TRBD2 matching 12 bases. Germline V CDR1 and CDR2: SQVTM, ANQGSEA. The CDR3 has 13 amino acids. J gave up 2 bases and V 7 bases, and 3 bases lay outside the gene matches. The CDR3 here is CSGWTSGTYEQYF. CDR3 nucleotide sequence: TGCAGCGGGTGGACTAGCGGGACCTACGAGCAGTACTTC.

This clone has a single count. This CDR3 reads CASSFGYTDFSSYEQYF. The DNA for the CDR3 is TGTGCCAGCAGTTTCGGGTACACGGACTTCAGCTCCTACGAGCAGTACTTC. V gene TRBV28 combines with J gene TRBJ2-7; the D gene is possibly TRBD2 (5 bases). The CDR3 contains 17 residues. V was pared by 3 bases and J by 0 bases, with 18 bases between. Germline values: CDR1 MDHEN, CDR2 SYDVKM.

This sequence joins TRBV18 and TRBJ1-5; D may be TRBD1 (6 bases). Germline values: CDR1 KGHSH, CDR2 LQKENI. V lost 6 bases to trimming and J lost 7 bases, with 16 bases between them. The CDR3 has 14 amino acids. The CDR3 DNA is TGTGCCAGCTCGCTACAGGGAGGTGTGCAGCCCCAGCATTTT. Residues: CASSLQGGVQPQHF.

The chain links TRBV19 to TRBJ2-2; TRBD2 agrees at 13 bases. The CDR3 runs to 15 residues. V gave up 7 bases and J gave up 7 bases; unmatched junction bases: 6. Germline lookup yields CDR1 LNHDA and CDR2 SQIVND (reference sequence). In DNA form, the CDR3 reads TGTGCCAGTATCCGGACTAGCGGGAGTAGCGGGGAGCTGTTTTTT. This codes for CASIRTSGSSGELFF.

The chain uses TRBV5-6 and TRBJ2-1, with D possibly matching TRBD1 (6 bases). The CDR3 has 15 amino acids. V was clipped by 0 bases and J by 6 bases, with 13 bases between them. Germline V gene data show CDR1 as SGHDT and CDR2 as YYEEEE. In DNA, the CDR3 is TGTGCCAGCAGCTTGGATCCCAGGGGCAGCAATGAGCAGTTCTTC. As protein: CASSLDPRGSNEQFF.

This clone was recorded once. The rearrangement joins TRBV15 to TRBJ1-1; D remains unclear. CDR1 and CDR2 from the germline V gene are LNHNV and YYDKDF (reference sequence). CDR3 size: 14 residues. V was shortened by 8 bases and J by 3 bases, with 16 bases between the two germline ends. CDR3 bases: TGTGCCACCTCAGGCAGGATCGATGACACTGAAGCTTTCTTT. This encodes CATSGRIDDTEAFF. Based on the CDR3 plus reference TRBV15 and TRBJ1-1, the full variable domain is DAMVIQNPRYQVTQFGKPVTLSCSQTLNHNVMYWYQQKSSQAPKLLFHYYDKDFNNEADTPDNFQSRRPNTSFCFLDIRSPGLGDTAMYLCATSGRIDDTEAFFGQGTRLTVV.

In its sample, this clone is medium-sized. The gene calls are TRBV29-1 and TRBJ1-1; D is unresolved. Germline CDR1 and CDR2: SQVTM and ANQGSEA. CDR3 size: 11 residues. Trimming stripped 4 bases from V and 0 bases from J, with 3 bases between. CDR3 amino acids: CSVVLNTEAFF. The CDR3 DNA reads as TGCAGCGTTGTCTTGAACACTGAAGCTTTCTTT. Combining the CDR3 with reference TRBV29-1 and TRBJ1-1 gives the whole variable domain SAVISQKPSRDICQRGTSLTIQCQVDSQVTMMFWYRQQPGQSLTLIATANQGSEATYESGFVIDKFPISRPNLTFSTLTVSNMSPEDSSIYLCSVVLNTEAFFGQGTRLTVV.

CDR3 protein: CASRGERLEKLFF. Here the CDR3 DNA reads TGTGCCAGCAGGGGCGAGCGTCTTGAAAAACTGTTTTTT. V usage is TRBV2 and J usage is TRBJ1-4; D remains ambiguous. This CDR3 has 13 amino acids. Trimming shortened V by 6 bases and J by 7 bases, and 12 bases separated the two germline ends. The V gene's germline CDR1 is SNHLY and CDR2 FYNNEI.